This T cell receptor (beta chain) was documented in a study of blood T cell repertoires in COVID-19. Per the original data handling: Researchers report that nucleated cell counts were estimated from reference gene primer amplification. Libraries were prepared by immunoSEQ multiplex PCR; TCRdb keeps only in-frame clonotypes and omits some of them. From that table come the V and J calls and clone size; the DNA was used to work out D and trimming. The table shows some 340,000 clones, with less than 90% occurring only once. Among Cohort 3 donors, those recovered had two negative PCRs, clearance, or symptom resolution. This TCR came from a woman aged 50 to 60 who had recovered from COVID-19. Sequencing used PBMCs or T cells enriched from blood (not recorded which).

The CDR3 DNA reads TGTGCCAGCAGCTTGTTAGCGGGGGGGCATTACAATGAGCAGTTCTTC. Translated, it gives CASSLLAGGHYNEQFF. The V gene is TRBV11-3, the J gene TRBJ2-1; 11 bases match TRBD2. The CDR3 is 16 residues long. With 3 bases clipped from V and 4 bases from J, the junction kept 5 bases outside the gene matches. Germline CDR1 SGHNT, CDR2 YENEEA.